These 30 T cell receptor beta chains originate from one sample sequenced in a study of T cells in Graves' hyperthyroidism and ophthalmopathy. TCR beta CDR3 regions were amplified from RNA transcripts. First-round RT-PCR with HTBI primers amplified the TCR CDR3 region. TCRdb independently ran MiXCR on the multiplex PCR reads; one entry per CDR3 protein. The sample consists of around 600,000 distinct CDR3 sequences, approximately 15% of them appearing once. The sample consisted of blood. Source of these receptors: a woman between 50 and 59 years old with Graves' ophthalmopathy.

There are a few counts of this clonotype. The CDR3 bases are TGTGCCAGCATCGGGACAGTGAACACCGGGGAGCTGTTTTTT. Its protein is CASIGTVNTGELFF. The chain employs TRBV6-1 and TRBJ2-2; 7 bases map to TRBD1. Germline loops: CDR1 MNHNS, CDR2 SASEGT. V lost 7 bases and J lost 1; bases outside the gene matches: 3. The CDR3 has 14 amino acids.

There are many counts of this clonotype. The chain has TRBV20-1 and TRBJ2-5; 9 bases match TRBD1. The CDR3 extends over 13 amino acids. Unmatched junction bases numbered 8, after V lost 8 bases and J lost 4 bases. Germline V gene lookup returns CDR1 DFQATT and CDR2 SNEGSKA (reference sequence). Written as DNA, the CDR3 is TGCAGTTTCCCGGGACAGGGAAGAGAGACCCAGTACTTC. Translation gives CSFPGQGRETQYF.

This clonotype was observed at least ten times. The J gene is TRBJ1-1, the V gene TRBV2, with a tentative D call TRBD1 (6 bases). The ends were cut back, 3 bases at V and 1 base at J, with 12 bases in the middle. The CDR3 extends over 15 amino acids. CDR1 is SNHLY and CDR2 is FYNNEI in the germline V gene. CDR3 DNA: TGTGCCAGCAGTGATTGGCAGGGGAGGAACACTGAAGCTTTCTTT. Translation gives CASSDWQGRNTEAFF.

This clonotype was counted ten times or more. V and J are TRBV11-3 and TRBJ1-2; D perhaps matches TRBD1 (6 bases). Trimming removed 5 bases from V and 5 bases from J, with 24 bases in between. Germline V gives CDR1 SGHNT, CDR2 YENEEA. The CDR3 length is 17 residues. The CDR3 sequence: CASSIILGAGAEYGYTF. CDR3 DNA: TGTGCCAGCAGCATAATCCTCGGGGCAGGGGCCGAATATGGCTACACCTTC. The entire variable domain, with the rest obtained from reference TRBV11-3 and TRBJ1-2, is as follows: EAGVVQSPRYKIIEKKQPVAFWCNPISGHNTLYWYLQNLGQGPELLIRYENEEAVDDSQLPKDRFSAERLKGVDSTLKIQPAELGDSAVYLCASSIILGAGAEYGYTFGSGTRLTVV.

Many counts were recorded for this clonotype. The V and J genes are TRBV30 and TRBJ2-1; no clear D gene. The CDR3 runs to 15 residues. V was pared by 7 bases and J by 0 bases, with 16 bases between. The V gene's germline CDR1 is GTSNPN and CDR2 SVGIG (reference sequence). In nucleotides, the CDR3 is TGTGCCTCCCAAGGCCGCCCAAGCTCCTACAATGAGCAGTTCTTC. Translating it yields CASQGRPSSYNEQFF. The full variable domain, with the rest looked up from reference TRBV30 and TRBJ2-1, is SQTIHQWPATLVQPVGSPLSLECTVEGTSNPNLYWYRQAAGRGLQLLFYSVGIGQISSEVPQNLSASRPQDRQFILSSKKLLLSDSGFYLCASQGRPSSYNEQFFGPGTRLTVL.

This clonotype was counted ten times or more. The chain employs TRBV7-9 and TRBJ2-3; D unresolved. CDR1 and CDR2 (germline): SEHNR, FQNEAQ (reference sequence). This CDR3 spans 14 amino acids. V dropped 6 bases and J dropped 1 base, with 11 bases sitting between them. In DNA form, the CDR3 reads TGTGCCAGCAGTCAATTCTCGGGCACAGATACGCAGTATTTT. Its protein product is CASSQFSGTDTQYF.

This clonotype showed up many times. V and J are TRBV7-2 and TRBJ1-1; D might be TRBD1 (5 bases). The CDR3 has 13 residues. The V gene's germline CDR1 is SGHTA and CDR2 FQGNSA. The V gene lost 6 bases and the J gene lost 1 base, with 9 bases spanning the gap. CDR3 residues: CASRSDRNTEAFF. The CDR3 nucleotides are TGTGCCAGCAGATCAGACAGGAACACTGAAGCTTTCTTT.

This chain uses TRBV24-1 with TRBJ2-7, with 13 bases identical to TRBD2. Germline values: CDR1 KGHDR, CDR2 SFDVKD. The CDR3 consists of 14 residues. Trimming removed 10 bases from V and 1 base from J; junction bases left unmatched: 3. The CDR3, as DNA: TGTGCCACGCAGGGACTAGCGGGATCCTACGAGCAGTACTTC. Its protein is CATQGLAGSYEQYF.

This clonotype was seen at least ten times. The chain uses TRBV7-2 and TRBJ2-1; 8 bases align to TRBD2. The CDR3 runs to 13 residues. The V segment lost 6 bases and the J segment 6 bases; nucleotides outside the gene matches: 4. The germline V gene encodes CDR1 SGHTA and CDR2 FQGNSA. CDR3 nucleotides: TGTGCCAGCAGGGCGGGACTAGTCAATGAGCAGTTCTTC. Protein: CASRAGLVNEQFF.

This clonotype was seen more than once but under ten times. The rearrangement links TRBV6-1 to TRBJ2-2, with TRBD1 matching over 12 bases. V dropped 5 bases and J dropped 1; count of bases not matched to a gene: 17. The CDR3 runs to 21 residues. CDR1 is MNHNS and CDR2 is SASEGT in the germline V gene. CDR3: CASSYFRDRGPGAGNTGELFF. CDR3 DNA: TGTGCCAGCAGTTATTTCCGGGACAGGGGGCCGGGAGCCGGGAACACCGGGGAGCTGTTTTTT.

In its sample, this clonotype was seen many times. The rearrangement joins TRBV2 to TRBJ2-7, with TRBD2 as a possible D gene (6 bases). Germline assignment: CDR1 SNHLY and CDR2 FYNNEI. The CDR3 spans 17 residues. Trimming removed 3 bases from V and 6 bases from J, with 24 bases in between. In nucleotides, the CDR3 is TGTGCCAGCAGTGACTGGCCAGGGACTCGGACCGCTAGCGAGCAGTACTTC. Its protein product is CASSDWPGTRTASEQYF.

The rearrangement uses TRBV9 and TRBJ2-3; TRBD2 matches at 7 bases. The V and J ends lost 0 bases and 10 bases, in that order; junction bases with no gene match: 8. Looked up from germline, CDR1 is SGDLS and CDR2 is YYNGEE. The CDR3 is 14 residues long. In DNA form, the CDR3 reads TGTGCCAGCAGCGTAGATGGGAGGGCCAAGTCGCAGTATTTT. It codes for CASSVDGRAKSQYF.

This clonotype showed up many times. The chain couples TRBV20-1 to TRBJ2-2; D possibly uses TRBD1 or TRBD2 (6 bases each). This CDR3 has 16 amino acids. V was pared by 1 base and J by 3 bases, with 15 bases between. Germline loops: CDR1 DFQATT, CDR2 SNEGSKA (reference sequence). CDR3 sequence: CSARGFGGADTGELFF. The CDR3, as DNA: TGCAGTGCTAGAGGGTTCGGGGGCGCGGACACCGGGGAGCTGTTTTTT.

The CDR3 protein is CASSLFRAAIDREDEQYF. The DNA of the CDR3 is TGTGCCAGCAGCTTGTTCAGGGCGGCAATTGATAGGGAGGACGAGCAGTACTTC. The V call is TRBV5-6, the J call TRBJ2-7, with D possibly TRBD2 on 6 matching bases. In germline, CDR1 is SGHDT, CDR2 YYEEEE. CDR3 length: 18 residues. Trimming took off 1 base at V and 5 bases at J, with 25 bases between the two ends.

This clonotype appeared many times. The chain couples TRBV12-3 or TRBV12-4 to TRBJ1-1; TRBD1 is a possible D gene (5 bases). CDR3 length: 15 amino acids. V lost 2 bases, J lost 4 bases, and 14 bases lay in between. CDR3 in DNA: TGTGCCAGCAGTTTACGGCAGGGTGGGAGCACTGAAGCTTTCTTT. It specifies CASSLRQGGSTEAFF.

The V gene is TRBV4-3, the J gene TRBJ2-5; 9 bases align to TRBD2. Germline V CDR1 and CDR2: LGHNA, YSLEER. The CDR3 is made up of 16 amino acids. J was trimmed by 4 bases and V by 0 bases; bases with no gene match: 6. The CDR3 bases are TGCGCCAGCAGCCAAGATGCGCTAGCGGGAAGAGAGACCCAGTACTTC. It encodes CASSQDALAGRETQYF.

This clonotype was counted only a few times. The CDR3 region has the DNA TGCAGTGCTATCCAGCTGGGAGCCTCCTACGAGCAGTACTTC. Protein product: CSAIQLGASYEQYF. This rearrangement joins TRBV20-1 to TRBJ2-7; D perhaps matches TRBD2 (5 bases). The CDR3 totals 14 residues. V shed 4 bases and J shed 0 bases, with 13 bases lying between them. Germline CDR1 DFQATT, CDR2 SNEGSKA (reference sequence).

This clonotype was counted many times. This rearrangement joins TRBV7-9 to TRBJ2-7; 9 nucleotides line up with TRBD2. CDR3 length equals 16 residues. Germline V CDR1 and CDR2: SEHNR, FQNEAQ (reference sequence). V lost 1 base, J lost 3 bases, and 7 bases stayed unmatched. The chain's CDR3 is CASSLGLAGNNYEQYF. The DNA for the CDR3 is TGTGCCAGCAGCTTAGGTCTAGCGGGAAATAACTACGAGCAGTACTTC.

This clonotype has at least ten counts. The chain joins TRBV20-1 to TRBJ1-5, with 10 bases identical to TRBD1. The ends lost 1 base at V and 6 bases at J; junction bases unmatched: 9. CDR3 length equals 16 residues. From germline, CDR1 is DFQATT and CDR2 SNEGSKA (reference sequence). The CDR3: CSARGRGDRGVQPQHF. The CDR3 DNA sequence: TGCAGTGCTAGAGGCCGCGGGGACAGGGGAGTTCAGCCCCAGCATTTT.

This clonotype was seen ten or more times. The chain uses TRBV28 and TRBJ2-7, with D unclear. The germline V gene encodes CDR1 MDHEN and CDR2 SYDVKM. The CDR3 is 15 residues long. V was clipped by 7 bases and J by 2 bases, with 18 bases between them. CDR3 in amino acids: CASISARLPTYEQYF. CDR3 nucleotide sequence: TGTGCCAGCATCTCCGCTAGACTGCCCACCTACGAGCAGTACTTC.

This clonotype was detected only a few times. The CDR3 DNA sequence: TGTGCCAGTAGTATAGGCGGTGGCAGGGGGAACACTGAAGCTTTCTTT. Its translation is CASSIGGGRGNTEAFF. V is TRBV19 and J is TRBJ1-1; maybe TRBD1 (6 bases). V gave up 1 base and J gave up 1 base, with 13 bases separating them. CDR3 length: 16 residues. Germline V gene lookup returns CDR1 LNHDA and CDR2 SQIVND (reference sequence). The full variable domain, completed using reference TRBV19 and TRBJ1-1, is DGGITQSPKYLFRKEGQNVTLSCEQNLNHDAMYWYRQDPGQGLRLIYYSQIVNDFQKGDIAEGYSVSREKKESFPLTVTSAQKNPTAFYLCASSIGGGRGNTEAFFGQGTRLTVV.

The chain recombines TRBV27 with TRBJ1-5, with D possibly being TRBD1 (6 bases). The CDR3 runs 14 residues. The germline gives CDR1 MNHEY, CDR2 SMNVEV (reference sequence). Trimming stripped 3 bases from V and 7 bases from J, with 13 bases between. The CDR3 spells CASSLSRGEQPQHF. The DNA of the CDR3 is TGTGCCAGCAGTTTGTCCAGGGGTGAACAGCCCCAGCATTTT.

This clonotype occurred many times. This sequence joins TRBV10-3 and TRBJ1-5, with TRBD1 as a possible D gene (5 bases). The length of the CDR3 is 15 residues. Per the germline V gene, CDR1 is ENHRY and CDR2 is SYGVKD. V dropped 5 bases and J dropped 2 bases, with 13 bases sitting between them. The CDR3 loop reads CAISKQGSGNQPQHF. CDR3 nucleotides: TGTGCCATCAGTAAGCAGGGTTCTGGCAATCAGCCCCAGCATTTT.

This clonotype was observed a handful of times. The rearrangement uses TRBV20-1 and TRBJ2-6; possibly TRBD1 for D (6 bases). The germline V gene has CDR1 DFQATT and CDR2 SNEGSKA (reference sequence). The CDR3 loop spans 17 amino acids. V was cut by 2 bases and J by 1 base, with 15 bases left in between. CDR3 DNA sequence: TGCAGTGCTAGACCCGGGACATTTAATTCTGGGGCCAACGTCCTGACTTTC. Translated: CSARPGTFNSGANVLTF.

This sequence joins TRBV7-2 and TRBJ2-3; D unclear. The CDR3 sequence is 14 residues long. V was shortened by 5 bases and J by 0 bases, with 9 bases between the two germline ends. Germline V gene lookup returns CDR1 SGHTA and CDR2 FQGNSA. In DNA, the CDR3 is TGTGCCAGCAGCCCATCGTATAGCACAGATACGCAGTATTTT. Its protein product is CASSPSYSTDTQYF.

This clonotype was counted many times. The chain uses TRBV7-3 and TRBJ2-1; TRBD1 matches at 8 bases. The V gene's germline CDR1 is SGHTA and CDR2 FQGTGA. The CDR3 runs to 14 residues. V lost 6 bases to trimming and J lost 9 bases; unmatched junction nucleotides: 10. The CDR3 sequence: CASSPLAGGGEQFF. CDR3 sequence (DNA): TGTGCCAGCAGTCCCCTGGCAGGGGGCGGTGAGCAGTTCTTC.

There are many counts of this clonotype. The V and J genes are TRBV7-2 and TRBJ2-1; no clear D gene. This CDR3 contains 15 residues. V was clipped by 0 bases and J by 6 bases, with 12 bases between them. In germline, CDR1 is SGHTA, CDR2 FQGNSA. This CDR3 reads CASSLAIRVFNEQFF. The DNA for the CDR3 is TGTGCCAGCAGCTTAGCGATACGGGTCTTCAATGAGCAGTTCTTC.

This clonotype was picked up many times. The CDR3 DNA sequence: TGTGCCAGCAGTGACGGGAGCAATCAGCCCCAGCATTTT. Residues: CASSDGSNQPQHF. V is TRBV6-1 and J is TRBJ1-5, with no clear D. Looked up from germline, CDR1 is MNHNS and CDR2 is SASEGT. The CDR3 sequence is 13 residues long. With 3 bases removed from V and 1 base from J, the gap between germline ends came to 4 bases.

Many counts were recorded for this clonotype. The chain is built from TRBV27 and TRBJ2-1; 9 nucleotides agree with TRBD1. The V and J ends lost 7 bases and 9 bases, in that order; junction bases with no gene match: 4. The CDR3 covers 12 residues. Germline loops: CDR1 MNHEY, CDR2 SMNVEV (reference sequence). CDR3 bases: TGTGCCAGCAAACAGGGGGCGCTTGAGCAGTTCTTC. Its translation: CASKQGALEQFF.

This clonotype was found once. The chain employs TRBV6-5 and TRBJ2-1; TRBD2 aligns across 11 bases. CDR1 and CDR2 (germline): MNHEY, SVGAGI. The J segment lost 10 bases and the V segment lost 2 bases, leaving 16 bases of the junction unmatched. The CDR3 sequence is 18 residues long. The CDR3 sequence is CASSYLPLAGGMKWEQFF. The CDR3 nucleotides read TGTGCCAGCAGTTACCTTCCATTAGCGGGAGGGATGAAATGGGAGCAGTTCTTC.